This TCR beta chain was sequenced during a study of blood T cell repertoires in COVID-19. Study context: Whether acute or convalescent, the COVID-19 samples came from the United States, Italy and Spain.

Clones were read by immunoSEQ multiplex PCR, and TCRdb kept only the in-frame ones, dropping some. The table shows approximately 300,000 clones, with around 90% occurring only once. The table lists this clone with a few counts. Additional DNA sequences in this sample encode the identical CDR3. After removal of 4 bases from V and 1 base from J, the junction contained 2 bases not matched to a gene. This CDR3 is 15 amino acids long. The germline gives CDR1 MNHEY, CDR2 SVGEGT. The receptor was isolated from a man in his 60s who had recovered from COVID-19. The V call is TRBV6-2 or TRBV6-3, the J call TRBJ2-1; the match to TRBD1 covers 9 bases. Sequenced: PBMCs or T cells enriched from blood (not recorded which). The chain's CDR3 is CASSSGQGSYNEQFF. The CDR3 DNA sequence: TGTGCCAGCAGTTCCGGACAGGGGTCCTACAATGAGCAGTTCTTC.